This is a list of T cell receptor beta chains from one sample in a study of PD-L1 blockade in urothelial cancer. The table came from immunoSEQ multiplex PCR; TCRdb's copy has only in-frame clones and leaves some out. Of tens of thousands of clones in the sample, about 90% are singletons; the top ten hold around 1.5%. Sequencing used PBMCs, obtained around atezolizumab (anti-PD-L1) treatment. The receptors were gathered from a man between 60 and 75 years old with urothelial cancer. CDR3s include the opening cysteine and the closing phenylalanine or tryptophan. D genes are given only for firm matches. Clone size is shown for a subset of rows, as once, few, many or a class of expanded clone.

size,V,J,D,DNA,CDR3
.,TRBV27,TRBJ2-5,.,TGTGCCAGCAGTTCGGCGGGGCTGGAGACCCAGTACTTC,CASSSAGLETQYF
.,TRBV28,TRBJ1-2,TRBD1,TGTGCCAGCAGTATGACAGGGGAAGGAGGCTACACCTTC,CASSMTGEGGYTF
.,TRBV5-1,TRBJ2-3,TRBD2,TGCGCCAGCAGGCAAGGGGCGGGAGCCACAGATACGCAGTATTTT,CASRQGAGATDTQYF
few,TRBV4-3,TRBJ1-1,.,TGCGCCAGCAGCCAAATGGGGGCGGACACTGAAGCTTTCTTT,CASSQMGADTEAFF
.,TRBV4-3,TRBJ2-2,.,TGCGCCAGCAGCCAAGAACGTGGTCGAGGCGGGGAGCTGTTTTTT,CASSQERGRGGELFF
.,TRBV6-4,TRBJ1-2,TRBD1,TGTGCCAGCAGTCCCGGGACAGGGGTCGGCTACACCTTC,CASSPGTGVGYTF
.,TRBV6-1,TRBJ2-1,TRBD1,TGTGCCAGCAGGGACCGGGACAGGGGTAACAATGAGCAGTTCTTC,CASRDRDRGNNEQFF
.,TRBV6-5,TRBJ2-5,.,TGTGCCAGCAGTTACTCGAGAGGGTTAGGGACCCAGTACTTC,CASSYSRGLGTQYF
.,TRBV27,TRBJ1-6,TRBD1,TGTGCCAGCAGTTTTTGGGACAGGCCCAATTCACCCCTCCACTTT,CASSFWDRPNSPLHF
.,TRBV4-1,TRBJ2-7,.,TGCGCCAGCAGCCAAGTTCCGGCAGGGGCCAGACCGCGCTCCTACGAGCAGTACTTC,CASSQVPAGARPRSYEQYF
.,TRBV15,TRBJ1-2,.,TGTGCCACCACCCCTAAAGACAGAGAGTATGGCTACACCTTC,CATTPKDREYGYTF
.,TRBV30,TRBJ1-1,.,TGTGCCTGGGGGAACAGGAGGAACACTGAAGCTTTCTTT,CAWGNRRNTEAFF
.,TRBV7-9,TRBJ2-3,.,TGTGCCAGCAGCTTAGCAGGGGGGGGGTCAGATACGCAGTATTTT,CASSLAGGGSDTQYF
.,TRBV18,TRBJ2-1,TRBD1,TGTGCCAGCTCACCAACCCGGGACAGGGACGGGCAGTTCTTC,CASSPTRDRDGQFF
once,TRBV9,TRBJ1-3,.,TGTGCCAGCAGCCAAGGGGGGGGAAACTCTGGAAACACCATATATTTT,CASSQGGGNSGNTIYF
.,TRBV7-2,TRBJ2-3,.,TGTGCCAGCAGCCGCAGAACAGATACGCAGTATTTT,CASSRRTDTQYF
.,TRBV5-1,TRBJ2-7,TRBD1,TGCGCCAGCAGCTTGGTTTCAGGGGGCATGTACGAGCAGTACTTC,CASSLVSGGMYEQYF
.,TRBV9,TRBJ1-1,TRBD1,TGTGCCAGCAGGAGAACAGGGGGAAGAAACACTGAAGCTTTCTTT,CASRRTGGRNTEAFF
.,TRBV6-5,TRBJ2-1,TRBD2,TGTGCCAGCAGGCCACTAGCGGGAGGACACTCAGAGCAGTTCTTC,CASRPLAGGHSEQFF
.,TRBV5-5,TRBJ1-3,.,TGTGCCAGCAGCTTGGCCGGGGGAGGAACTGGAAACACCATATATTTT,CASSLAGGGTGNTIYF
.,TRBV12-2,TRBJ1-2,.,TGTGCAAGTCGCTTAGGGAGCTACCGGGACAGGGGGCAAGATAACTATGGCTACACCTTC,CASRLGSYRDRGQDNYGYTF
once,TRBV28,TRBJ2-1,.,TGTGCCAGCATCCAGATGGATGAGCAGTTCTTC,CASIQMDEQFF
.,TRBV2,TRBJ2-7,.,TGTGCCAGCAGTGAATTATGGGATAGGACATTCTCCTACGAGCAGTACTTC,CASSELWDRTFSYEQYF
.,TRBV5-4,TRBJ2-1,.,TGTGCCAGCAGCTTGCGCGACAACAACAATGAGCAGTTCTTC,CASSLRDNNNEQFF
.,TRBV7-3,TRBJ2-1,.,TGTGCCAGCAGCTTATACGGGAATGAGCAGTTCTTC,CASSLYGNEQFF
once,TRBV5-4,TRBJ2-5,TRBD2,TGTGCCAGCAGCCTACATAGCGGGAGACAAGAGACCCAGTACTTC,CASSLHSGRQETQYF
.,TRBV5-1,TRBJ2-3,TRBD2,TGCGCCAGCAGCCGGACTAGCGGGAGTACAGATACGCAGTATTTT,CASSRTSGSTDTQYF
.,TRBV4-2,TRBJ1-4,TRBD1,TGTGCCAGCAGACGGGAACAGGGGGCTCGCGAAAAACTGTTTTTT,CASRREQGAREKLFF
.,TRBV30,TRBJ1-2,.,TGTGCCTGGAGTGGGGAGCTGGATGGCTACACCTTC,CAWSGELDGYTF
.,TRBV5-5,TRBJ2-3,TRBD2,TGTGCCAGCAGCCCTGGGACTAGCGGGGGGCGTAGCACAGATACGCAGTATTTT,CASSPGTSGGRSTDTQYF
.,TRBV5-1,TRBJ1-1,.,TGCGCCAGCAGCTCCCCCGAGGGAGGAAACACTGAAGCTTTCTTT,CASSSPEGGNTEAFF
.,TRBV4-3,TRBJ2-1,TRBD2,TGCGCCAGCAGCAAGGGGACTAGCGGTCAAACCTACAATGAGCAGTTCTTC,CASSKGTSGQTYNEQFF
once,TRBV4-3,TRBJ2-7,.,TGCGCCAGCAGCCAAGAAATGACGGGCGAGCAGTACTTC,CASSQEMTGEQYF
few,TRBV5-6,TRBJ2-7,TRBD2,TGTGCCAGCAGCTGGGGACTAGCGGGAGGGAGCTCCTACGAGCAGTACTTC,CASSWGLAGGSSYEQYF
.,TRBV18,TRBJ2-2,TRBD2,TGTGCCAGCTCACCACCGGGACTAGCTTACACCGGGGAGCTGTTTTTT,CASSPPGLAYTGELFF
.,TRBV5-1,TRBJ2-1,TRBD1,TGCGCCAGCAGCTTGGTGAGACAGGGGGACAATGAGCAGTTCTTC,CASSLVRQGDNEQFF
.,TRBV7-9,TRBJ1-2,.,TGTGCCAGCACCTACAGTGCGGGGGCCCTCGATGGCTACACCTTC,CASTYSAGALDGYTF
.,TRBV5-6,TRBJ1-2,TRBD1,TGTGCCAGCAGCTCTTCAGCATCCGGGACAGGGGGCGGCTATGGCTACACCTTC,CASSSSASGTGGGYGYTF
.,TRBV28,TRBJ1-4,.,TGTGCCAGCAGTGCCCCCAACCGGGACACGTATGAAAAACTGTTTTTT,CASSAPNRDTYEKLFF
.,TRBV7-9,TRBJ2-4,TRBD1,TGTGCCAGCAGCCCCCCACGGGACAGTTTCGTCATTCAGTACTTC,CASSPPRDSFVIQYF
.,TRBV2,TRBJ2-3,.,TGTGCCAGCAGTGACGTGGGGAGGTCAGATACGCAGTATTTT,CASSDVGRSDTQYF
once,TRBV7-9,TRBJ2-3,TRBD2,TGTGCCAGCAGCTTTTCTACAATAGCGGGGGCGGATACGCAGTATTTT,CASSFSTIAGADTQYF
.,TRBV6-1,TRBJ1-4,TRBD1,TGTGCCAGCAGCCAAGGGGGCCGGTGGAAACTGTTTTTT,CASSQGGRWKLFF
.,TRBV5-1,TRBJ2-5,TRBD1,TGCGCCAGCAGCGGCCAGGGACAGGGGATACAAGAGACCCAGTACTTC,CASSGQGQGIQETQYF
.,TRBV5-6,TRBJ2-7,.,TGTGCCAGCAGCATGACAAGAAACTCCTACGAGCAGTACTTC,CASSMTRNSYEQYF
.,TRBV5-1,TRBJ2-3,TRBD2,TGCGCCAGCAGCTTAGGGCTAGCGGGCACAGATACGCAGTATTTT,CASSLGLAGTDTQYF
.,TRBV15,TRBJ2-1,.,TGTGCCACCAGCATAGCAGAAGGGGGACGAGGATTCTTC,CATSIAEGGRGFF
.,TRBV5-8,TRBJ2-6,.,TGTGCCACCCCCCCTTACTCTGGGGCCAACGTCCTGACTTTC,CATPPYSGANVLTF